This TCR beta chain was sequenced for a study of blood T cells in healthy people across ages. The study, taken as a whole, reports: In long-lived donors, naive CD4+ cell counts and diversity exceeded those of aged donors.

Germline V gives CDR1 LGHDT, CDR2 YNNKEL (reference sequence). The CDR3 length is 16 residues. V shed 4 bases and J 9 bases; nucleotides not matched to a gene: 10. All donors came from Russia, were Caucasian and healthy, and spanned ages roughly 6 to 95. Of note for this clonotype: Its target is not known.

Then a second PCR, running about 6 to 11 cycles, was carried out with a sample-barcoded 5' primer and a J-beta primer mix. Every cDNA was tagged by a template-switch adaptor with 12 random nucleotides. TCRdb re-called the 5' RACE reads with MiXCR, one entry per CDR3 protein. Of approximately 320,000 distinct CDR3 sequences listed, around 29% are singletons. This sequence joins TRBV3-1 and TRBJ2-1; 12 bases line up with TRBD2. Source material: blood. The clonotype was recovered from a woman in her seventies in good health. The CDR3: CASSPPGLAGLGEQFF. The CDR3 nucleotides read TGTGCCAGCAGCCCCCCGGGACTAGCGGGCTTAGGTGAGCAGTTCTTC.